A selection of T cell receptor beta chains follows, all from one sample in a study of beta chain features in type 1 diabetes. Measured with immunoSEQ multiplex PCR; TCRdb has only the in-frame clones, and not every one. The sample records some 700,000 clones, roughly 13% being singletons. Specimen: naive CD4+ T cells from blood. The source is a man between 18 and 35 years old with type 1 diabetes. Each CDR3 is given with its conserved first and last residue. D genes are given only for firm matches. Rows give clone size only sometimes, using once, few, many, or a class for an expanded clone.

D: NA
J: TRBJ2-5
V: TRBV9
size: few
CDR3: CASSWSEGETQYF
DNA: TGTGCCAGCAGCTGGTCGGAAGGAGAGACCCAGTACTTC

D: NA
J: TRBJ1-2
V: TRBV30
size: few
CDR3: CAWSDGRYGYTF
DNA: TGTGCCTGGAGCGACGGACGGTATGGCTACACCTTC

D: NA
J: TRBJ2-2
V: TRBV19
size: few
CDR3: CASMPGQNTGELFF
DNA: TGTGCCAGTATGCCGGGACAGAACACCGGGGAGCTGTTTTTT

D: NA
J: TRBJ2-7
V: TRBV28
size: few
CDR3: CASSPHGVYEQYF
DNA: TGTGCCAGCAGTCCCCATGGCGTGTACGAGCAGTACTTC

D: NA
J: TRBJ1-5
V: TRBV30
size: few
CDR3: CAWSKGSKTQPSNQPQHF
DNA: TGTGCCTGGAGTAAAGGGTCCAAGACCCAACCTAGCAATCAGCCCCAGCATTTT

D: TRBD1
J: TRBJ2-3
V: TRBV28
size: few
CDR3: CASRRQGFSTDTQYF
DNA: TGTGCCTCCCGAAGACAGGGGTTCTCCACAGATACGCAGTATTTT

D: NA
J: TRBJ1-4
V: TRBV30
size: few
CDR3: CAWSPAGVSEKLFF
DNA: TGTGCCTGGAGCCCCGCGGGGGTGAGCGAAAAACTGTTTTTT

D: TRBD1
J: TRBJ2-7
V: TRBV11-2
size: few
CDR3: CASSSGQGSYEQYF
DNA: TGTGCCAGCAGCTCGGGACAGGGTTCCTACGAGCAGTACTTC

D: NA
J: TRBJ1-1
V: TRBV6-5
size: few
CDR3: CASSLIETPNTEAFF
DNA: TGTGCCAGCAGCCTTATTGAGACACCGAACACTGAAGCTTTCTTT

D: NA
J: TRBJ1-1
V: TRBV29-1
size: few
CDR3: CSVEAEGATEAFF
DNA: TGCAGCGTTGAAGCGGAAGGAGCAACTGAAGCTTTCTTT

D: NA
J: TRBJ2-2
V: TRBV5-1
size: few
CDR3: CASSLVETNTGELFF
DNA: TGCGCCAGCAGTTTGGTGGAAACGAACACCGGGGAGCTGTTTTTT

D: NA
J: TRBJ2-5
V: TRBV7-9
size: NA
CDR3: CASSLAGLQETQYF
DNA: TGTGCCAGCAGCTTAGCAGGGTTGCAAGAGACCCAGTACTTC

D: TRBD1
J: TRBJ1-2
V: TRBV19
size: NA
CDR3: CASSGQALSF
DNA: TGTGCCAGTAGTGGACAGGCCCTCTCCTTC

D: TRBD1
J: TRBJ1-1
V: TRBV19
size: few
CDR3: CASAPGTAMNTEAFF
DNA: TGTGCCAGTGCTCCTGGGACAGCCATGAACACTGAAGCTTTCTTT

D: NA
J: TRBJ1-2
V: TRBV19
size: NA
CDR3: CASKNIRDHGGYTF
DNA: TGTGCCAGTAAGAACATCCGGGACCACGGCGGCTACACCTTC

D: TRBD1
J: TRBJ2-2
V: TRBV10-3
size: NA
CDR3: CAIGTGGPGELFF
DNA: TGTGCCATCGGGACAGGGGGCCCCGGGGAGCTGTTTTTT

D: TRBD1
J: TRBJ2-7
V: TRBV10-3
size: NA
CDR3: CAISVSGTDYEQYF
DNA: TGTGCCATCAGTGTATCCGGGACAGACTACGAGCAGTACTTC

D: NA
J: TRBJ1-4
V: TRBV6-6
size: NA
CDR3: CASSYVGNEKLFF
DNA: TGTGCCAGCAGTTACGTCGGAAATGAAAAACTGTTTTTT

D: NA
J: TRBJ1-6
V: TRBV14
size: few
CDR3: CASSLLGGQNSPLHF
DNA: TGTGCCAGCAGCCTGCTTGGAGGGCAAAATTCACCCCTCCACTTT

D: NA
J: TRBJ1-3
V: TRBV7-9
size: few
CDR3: CASSLSATGGNTIYF
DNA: TGTGCCAGCAGCTTATCGGCCACGGGGGGAAACACCATATATTTT

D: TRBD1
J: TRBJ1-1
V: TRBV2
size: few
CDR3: CASSADRGATEAFF
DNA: TGTGCCAGCAGTGCAGACAGGGGCGCCACTGAAGCTTTCTTT

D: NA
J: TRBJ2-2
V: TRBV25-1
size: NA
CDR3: CASSPHSAGELFF
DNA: TGTGCCAGCAGTCCTCATAGCGCCGGGGAGCTGTTTTTT

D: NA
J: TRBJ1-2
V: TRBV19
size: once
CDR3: CASRRELNYGYTF
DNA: TGTGCCAGCCGGCGGGAGCTTAACTATGGCTACACCTTC

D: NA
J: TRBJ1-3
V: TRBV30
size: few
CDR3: CAWSRDRMTGNTIYF
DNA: TGTGCCTGGAGCAGAGACAGGATGACTGGAAACACCATATATTTT

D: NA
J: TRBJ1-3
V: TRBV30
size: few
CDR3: CAWSMSSGNTIYF
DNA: TGTGCCTGGAGTATGAGCTCTGGAAACACCATATATTTT

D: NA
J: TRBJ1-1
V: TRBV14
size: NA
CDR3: CASSQDSGTGARTEAFF
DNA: TGTGCCAGCAGCCAAGATTCGGGGACGGGAGCGAGGACTGAAGCTTTCTTT

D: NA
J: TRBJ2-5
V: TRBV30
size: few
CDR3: CAWSVTPGWKTQYF
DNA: TGTGCCTGGAGTGTCACTCCGGGGTGGAAGACCCAGTACTTC

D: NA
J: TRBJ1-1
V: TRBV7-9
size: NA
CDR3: CASSPLGGVAEAFF
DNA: TGTGCCAGCAGCCCGCTAGGCGGGGTCGCTGAAGCTTTCTTT

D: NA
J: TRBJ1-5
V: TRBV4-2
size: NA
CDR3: CASRRGSQPQHF
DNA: TGTGCCAGCAGAAGGGGTAGTCAGCCCCAGCATTTT

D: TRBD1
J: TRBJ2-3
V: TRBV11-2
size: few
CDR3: CASSPMGQVADTQYF
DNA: TGTGCCAGCAGCCCAATGGGACAGGTCGCAGATACGCAGTATTTT

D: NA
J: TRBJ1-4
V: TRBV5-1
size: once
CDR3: CASSLAPTGANEKLFF
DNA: TGCGCCAGCAGCTTGGCCCCGACAGGAGCTAATGAAAAACTGTTTTTT

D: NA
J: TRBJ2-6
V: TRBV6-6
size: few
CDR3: CASSFRVKTGANVLTF
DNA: TGTGCCAGCAGTTTCAGGGTCAAGACTGGGGCCAACGTCCTGACTTTC

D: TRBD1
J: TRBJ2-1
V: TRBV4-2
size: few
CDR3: CASSQENLEGAKFF
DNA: TGTGCCAGCAGCCAAGAGAACCTTGAGGGGGCAAAGTTCTTC